These 3 T cell receptor beta chains were sequenced from one sample in a study of shared clonotypes between healthy human individuals. Sequencing used immunoSEQ multiplex PCR; TCRdb keeps in-frame clones, though not all of them. The sample has some 1.1 million clones; roughly 80% are singletons. The sequencing input was memory CD4+ T cells from PBMCs. Subset of the sample: CD45RA-negative fraction. The receptors stem from a man between 18 and 29 years old in good health. Some clones in this sample may be carry-over from other donors' samples.

The V and J genes are TRBV28 and TRBJ2-5; TRBD1 matches 9 bases. This CDR3 contains 15 residues. Looked up from germline, CDR1 is MDHEN and CDR2 is SYDVKM. V lost 2 bases to trimming and J lost 11 bases; unmatched junction nucleotides: 12. Here the CDR3 reads CASSLLSTGGDEQYF. Written as DNA, the CDR3 is TGTGCCAGCAGTTTACTCTCGACAGGGGGGGATGAGCAGTACTTC.

The sample holds a few counts of this clone. V and J are TRBV6-1 and TRBJ2-2; 8 bases align to TRBD2. This CDR3 region has 14 residues. The germline V gene has CDR1 MNHNS and CDR2 SASEGT. With 7 bases clipped from V and 5 bases from J, the junction kept 6 bases outside the gene matches. CDR3 protein: CASTMGGGTGELFF. CDR3 bases: TGTGCCAGCACCATGGGCGGGGGGACCGGGGAGCTGTTTTTT.

This chain joins TRBV4-1 and TRBJ1-3; tentative D call: TRBD1 (5 bases). The CDR3 length is 15 residues. Germline V gives CDR1 MGHRA, CDR2 YSYEKL. V lost 7 bases, J lost 0 bases, and 13 bases lay in between. The CDR3 is CASTNPTASGNTIYF. In DNA form, the CDR3 reads TGCGCCAGCACCAACCCGACAGCCTCTGGAAACACCATATATTTT.